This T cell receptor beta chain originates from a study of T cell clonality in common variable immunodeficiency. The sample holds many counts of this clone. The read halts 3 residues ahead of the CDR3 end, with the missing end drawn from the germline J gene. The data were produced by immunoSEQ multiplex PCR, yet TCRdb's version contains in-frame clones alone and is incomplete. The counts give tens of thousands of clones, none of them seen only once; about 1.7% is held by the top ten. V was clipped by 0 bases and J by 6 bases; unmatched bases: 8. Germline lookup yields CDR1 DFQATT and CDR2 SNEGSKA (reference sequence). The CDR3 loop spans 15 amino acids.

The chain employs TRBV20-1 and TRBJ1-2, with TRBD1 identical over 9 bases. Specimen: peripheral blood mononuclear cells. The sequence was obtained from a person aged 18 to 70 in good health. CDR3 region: CSARDLIGTGHGYTF. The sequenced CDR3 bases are TGCAGTGCTAGAGATCTCATAGGGACAGGGCATGGC.